This TCR beta chain emerged from a study of patients and donors after allogeneic stem cell transplantation. Each CDR3 protein is one row after TCRdb ran MiXCR on the RT-PCR reads. The data show 900,000 to 1,000,000 distinct CDR3 sequences, about 20% seen once. This clonotype was seen a single time. CDR3 length equals 15 residues. The V and J ends lost 1 base and 4 bases respectively, with 11 bases between them. Germline-derived CDR1 and CDR2 are LGHNA and YNFKEQ. This receptor was obtained from a human donor who was either an allogeneic HSCT recipient or a stem cell or donor lymphocyte infusion donor (not recorded which). It is not recorded whose cells these are; they may come from a transplant donor. The V gene is TRBV4-2, the J gene TRBJ2-1, with D uncertain. Source material: blood, either unsorted or a sorted T cell fraction (not recorded which). The CDR3 region is CASSQVRAGYNEQFF. The DNA of the CDR3 is TGTGCCAGCAGCCAAGTTCGGGCAGGTTACAATGAGCAGTTCTTC.